Sequencing of this TCR beta chain was carried out in a study of cytomegalovirus exposure and HLA in healthy donors. Germline CDR1 WNHNN, CDR2 SYGVQD (reference sequence). V dropped 11 bases and J dropped 0 bases, with 17 bases sitting between them. The CDR3 extends over 15 amino acids. Vbeta (60) and Jbeta (13) primers were used in the PCR. The protocol was immunoSEQ multiplex PCR, while the TCRdb copy is restricted to in-frame clones and leaves out a portion. Of tens of thousands of clones listed, around 74% are singletons. V usage is TRBV10-1 and J usage is TRBJ2-1, with D perhaps matching TRBD1 (5 bases). Material: PBMCs. This sequence originates from a man aged 25-45 years in good health and CMV-seronegative. CDR3: CACHQTEDSYNEQFF. Here the CDR3 DNA reads TGCGCCTGCCACCAGACAGAGGACTCCTACAATGAGCAGTTCTTC.